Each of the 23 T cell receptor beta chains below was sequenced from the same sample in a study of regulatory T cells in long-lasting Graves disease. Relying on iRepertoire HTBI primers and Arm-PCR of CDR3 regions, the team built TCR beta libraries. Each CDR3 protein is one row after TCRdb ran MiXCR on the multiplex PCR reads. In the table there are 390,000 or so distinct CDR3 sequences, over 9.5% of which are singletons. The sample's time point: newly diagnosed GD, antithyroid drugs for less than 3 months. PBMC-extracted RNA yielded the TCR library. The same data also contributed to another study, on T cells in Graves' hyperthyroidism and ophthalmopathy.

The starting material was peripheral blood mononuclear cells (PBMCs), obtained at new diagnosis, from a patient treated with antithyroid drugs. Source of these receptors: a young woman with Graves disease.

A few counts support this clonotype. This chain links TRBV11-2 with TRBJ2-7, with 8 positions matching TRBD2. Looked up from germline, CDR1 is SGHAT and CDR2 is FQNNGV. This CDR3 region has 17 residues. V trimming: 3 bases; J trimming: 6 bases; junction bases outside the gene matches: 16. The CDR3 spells CASSLTLVGGRHFEQYF. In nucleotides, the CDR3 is TGTGCCAGCAGCTTGACCCTAGTGGGCGGGAGGCATTTCGAGCAGTACTTC.

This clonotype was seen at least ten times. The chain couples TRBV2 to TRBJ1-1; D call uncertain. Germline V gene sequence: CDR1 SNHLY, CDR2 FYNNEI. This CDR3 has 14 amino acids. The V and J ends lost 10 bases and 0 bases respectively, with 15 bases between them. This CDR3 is CATTARSMNTEAFF. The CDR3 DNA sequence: TGTGCCACCACTGCGAGGAGCATGAACACTGAAGCTTTCTTT.

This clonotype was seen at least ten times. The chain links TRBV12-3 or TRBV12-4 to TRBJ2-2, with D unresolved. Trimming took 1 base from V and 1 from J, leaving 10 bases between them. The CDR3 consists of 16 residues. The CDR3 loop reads CASSLGWGGNTGELFF. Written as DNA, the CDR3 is TGTGCCAGCAGTTTAGGCTGGGGTGGGAACACCGGGGAGCTGTTTTTT.

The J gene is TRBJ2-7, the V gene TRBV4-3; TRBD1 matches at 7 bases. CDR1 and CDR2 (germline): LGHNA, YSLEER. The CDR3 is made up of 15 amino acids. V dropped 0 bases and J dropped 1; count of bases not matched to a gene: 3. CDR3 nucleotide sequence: TGCGCCAGCAGCCAAGATCGGGGACAGTCCTACGAGCAGTACTTC. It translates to CASSQDRGQSYEQYF.

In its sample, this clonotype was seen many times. The CDR3 region is CASSLGTARYGYTF. CDR3 in DNA: TGTGCCAGCAGCCTCGGAACCGCTCGCTATGGCTACACCTTC. This chain uses TRBV28 with TRBJ1-2; no firm D call. Germline values: CDR1 MDHEN, CDR2 SYDVKM. The CDR3 covers 14 residues. Trimming stripped 6 bases from V and 4 bases from J, with 15 bases between.

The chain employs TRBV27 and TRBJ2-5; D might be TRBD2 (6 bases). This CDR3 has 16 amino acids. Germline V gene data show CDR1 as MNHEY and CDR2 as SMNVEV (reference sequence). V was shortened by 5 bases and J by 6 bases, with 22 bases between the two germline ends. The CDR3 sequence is CASSPLAGLSFKTQYF. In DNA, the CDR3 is TGTGCCAGCAGTCCCCTCGCGGGACTTTCATTTAAGACCCAGTACTTC.

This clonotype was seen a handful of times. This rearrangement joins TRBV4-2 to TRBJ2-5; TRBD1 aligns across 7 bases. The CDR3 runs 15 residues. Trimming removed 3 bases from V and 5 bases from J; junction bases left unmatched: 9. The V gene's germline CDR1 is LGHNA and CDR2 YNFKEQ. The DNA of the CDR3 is TGTGCCAGCAGCCAGGGACAGCAAAAGCGGGAGACCCAGTACTTC. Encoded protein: CASSQGQQKRETQYF.

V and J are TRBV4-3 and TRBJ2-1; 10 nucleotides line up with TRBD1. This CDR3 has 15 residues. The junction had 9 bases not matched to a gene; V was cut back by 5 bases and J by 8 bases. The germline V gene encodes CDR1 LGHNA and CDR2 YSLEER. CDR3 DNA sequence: TGCGCCAGCAGCAAGGGACAGGGGTATATCGATGAGCAGTTCTTC. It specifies CASSKGQGYIDEQFF.

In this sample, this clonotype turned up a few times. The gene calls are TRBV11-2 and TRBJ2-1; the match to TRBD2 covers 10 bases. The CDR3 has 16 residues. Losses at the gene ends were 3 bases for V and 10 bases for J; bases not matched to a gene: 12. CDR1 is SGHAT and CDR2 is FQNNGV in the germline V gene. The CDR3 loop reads CASSFFGTSVIWEQFF. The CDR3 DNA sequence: TGTGCCAGCAGCTTTTTCGGGACTAGCGTAATATGGGAGCAGTTCTTC.

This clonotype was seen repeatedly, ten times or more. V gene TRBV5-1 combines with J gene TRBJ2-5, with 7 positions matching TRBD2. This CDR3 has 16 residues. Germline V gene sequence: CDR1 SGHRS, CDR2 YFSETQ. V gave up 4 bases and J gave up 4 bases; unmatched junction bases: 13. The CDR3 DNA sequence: TGCGCCAGCAGCAAAAATCCCCGATGGGGGGGAGAGACCCAGTACTTC. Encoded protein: CASSKNPRWGGETQYF.

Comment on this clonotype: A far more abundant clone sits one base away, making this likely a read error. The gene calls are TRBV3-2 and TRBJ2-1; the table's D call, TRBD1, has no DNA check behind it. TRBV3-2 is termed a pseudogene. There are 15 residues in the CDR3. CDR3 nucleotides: TGTGCCAGCAGTCACGGACAGGGGGGGTACGATGAGCAGTTCTTC. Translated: CASSHGQGGYDEQFF.

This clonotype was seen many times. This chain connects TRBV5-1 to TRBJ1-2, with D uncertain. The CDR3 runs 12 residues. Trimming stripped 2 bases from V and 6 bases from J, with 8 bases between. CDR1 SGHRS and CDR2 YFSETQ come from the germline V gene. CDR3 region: CASSLPGDGYTF. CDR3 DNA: TGCGCCAGCAGCTTACCGGGCGATGGCTACACCTTC.

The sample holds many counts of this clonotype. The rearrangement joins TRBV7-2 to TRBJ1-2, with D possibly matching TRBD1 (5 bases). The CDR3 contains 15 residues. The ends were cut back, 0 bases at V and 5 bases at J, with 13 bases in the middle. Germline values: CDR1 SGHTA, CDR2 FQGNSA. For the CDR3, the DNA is TGTGCCAGCAGCTTAGCCGGGGCTCCGGCGTATGGCTACACCTTC. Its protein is CASSLAGAPAYGYTF.

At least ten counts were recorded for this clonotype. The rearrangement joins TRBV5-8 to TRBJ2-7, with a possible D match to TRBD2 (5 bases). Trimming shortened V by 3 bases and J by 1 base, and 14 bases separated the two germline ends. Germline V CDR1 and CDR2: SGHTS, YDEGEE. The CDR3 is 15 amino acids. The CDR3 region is CASSYGEGRSYEQYV. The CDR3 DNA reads TGTGCCAGCAGCTACGGGGAAGGACGGTCCTACGAGCAGTACGTC.

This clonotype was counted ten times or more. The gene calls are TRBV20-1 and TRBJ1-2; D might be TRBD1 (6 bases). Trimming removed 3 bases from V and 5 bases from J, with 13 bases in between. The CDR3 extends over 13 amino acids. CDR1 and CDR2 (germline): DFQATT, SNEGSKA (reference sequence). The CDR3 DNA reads TGCAGTGCTAGCGCCAGGGGCGCATATGGCTACACCTTC. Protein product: CSASARGAYGYTF.

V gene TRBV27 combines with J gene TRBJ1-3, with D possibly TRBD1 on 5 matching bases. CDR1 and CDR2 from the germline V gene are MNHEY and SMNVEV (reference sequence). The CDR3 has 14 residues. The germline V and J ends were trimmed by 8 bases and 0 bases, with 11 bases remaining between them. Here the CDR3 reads CASVGGPSGNTIYF. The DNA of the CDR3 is TGTGCCAGCGTCGGGGGACCCTCTGGAAACACCATATATTTT.

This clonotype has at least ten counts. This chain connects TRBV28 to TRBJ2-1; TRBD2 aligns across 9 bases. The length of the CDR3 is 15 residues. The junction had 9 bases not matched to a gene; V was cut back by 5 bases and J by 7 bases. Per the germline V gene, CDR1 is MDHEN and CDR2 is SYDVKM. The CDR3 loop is CASSGGGRALNEQFF. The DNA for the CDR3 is TGTGCCAGCAGTGGGGGCGGGAGGGCCCTAAATGAGCAGTTCTTC.

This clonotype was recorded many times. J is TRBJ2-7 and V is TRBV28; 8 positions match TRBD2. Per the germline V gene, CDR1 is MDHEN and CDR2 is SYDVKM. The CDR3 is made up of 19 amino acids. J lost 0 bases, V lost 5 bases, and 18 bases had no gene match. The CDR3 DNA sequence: TGTGCCAGCAGTCCAACATGGTGGGGTTGGGGGACTAGCTCCTACGAGCAGTACTTC. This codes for CASSPTWWGWGTSSYEQYF. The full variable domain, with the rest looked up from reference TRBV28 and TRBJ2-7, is DVKVTQSSRYLVKRTGEKVFLECVQDMDHENMFWYRQDPGLGLRLIYFSYDVKMKEKGDIPEGYSVSREKKERFSLILESASTNQTSMYLCASSPTWWGWGTSSYEQYFGPGTRLTVT.

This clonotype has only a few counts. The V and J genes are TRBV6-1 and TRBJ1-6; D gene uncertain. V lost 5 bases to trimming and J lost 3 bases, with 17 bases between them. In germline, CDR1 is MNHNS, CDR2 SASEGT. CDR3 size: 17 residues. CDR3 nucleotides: TGTGCCAGCAGTCCCCGGGCCAAGATCTTCTATAATTCACCCCTCCACTTT. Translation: CASSPRAKIFYNSPLHF.

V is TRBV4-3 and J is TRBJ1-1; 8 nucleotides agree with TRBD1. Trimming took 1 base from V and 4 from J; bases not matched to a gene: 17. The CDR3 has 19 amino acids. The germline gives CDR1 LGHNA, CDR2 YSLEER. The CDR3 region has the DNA TGCGCCAGCAGCCAAGGTATTGGACAGGGAAGACAGAGTGGCACTGAAGCTTTCTTT. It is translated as CASSQGIGQGRQSGTEAFF.

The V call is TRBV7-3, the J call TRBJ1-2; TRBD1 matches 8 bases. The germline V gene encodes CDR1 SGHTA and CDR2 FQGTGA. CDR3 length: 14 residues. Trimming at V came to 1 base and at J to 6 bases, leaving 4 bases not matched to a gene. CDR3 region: CASSLSQGANGYTF. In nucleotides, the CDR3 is TGTGCCAGCAGCTTAAGCCAGGGGGCGAATGGCTACACCTTC.

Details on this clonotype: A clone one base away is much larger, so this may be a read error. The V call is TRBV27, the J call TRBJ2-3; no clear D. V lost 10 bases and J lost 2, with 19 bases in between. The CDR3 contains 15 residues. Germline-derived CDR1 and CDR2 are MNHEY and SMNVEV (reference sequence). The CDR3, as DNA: TGTGCCACTATGACTCGCACCATCACCACAGATACGCAGTATTTT. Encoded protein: CATMTRTITTDTQYF.

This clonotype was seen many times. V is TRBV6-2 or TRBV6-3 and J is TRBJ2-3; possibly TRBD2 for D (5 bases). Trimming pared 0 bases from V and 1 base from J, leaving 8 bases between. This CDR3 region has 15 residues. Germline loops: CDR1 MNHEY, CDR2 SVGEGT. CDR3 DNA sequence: TGTGCCAGCAGTTACTCGCGGGTGGGCACAGATACGCAGTATTTT. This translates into CASSYSRVGTDTQYF.